Here is one T cell receptor (beta chain) with its context. Its cognate antigen is unknown. Primers included in the PCR were 60 Vbeta and 13 Jbeta primers. Assay used: immunoSEQ multiplex PCR; TCRdb lists only in-frame clones, some missing. The sample consists of more than 200,000 clones, 75% to 80% of them appearing once. Germline V gives CDR1 MDHEN, CDR2 SYDVKM. CDR3 length: 17 residues. The germline V and J ends were trimmed by 4 bases and 0 bases, with 18 bases remaining between them. These data are taken from a study of cytomegalovirus exposure and HLA in healthy donors. Study-wide results and limits: It was about 180 TCR beta chains that were listed as cytomegalovirus-associated. After further analysis at a later stage, roughly 16,000 TCR beta sequences were associated with HLA alleles at 0.05 false discovery rate.

The sample consisted of PBMCs. This receptor was obtained from a male donor in good health and CMV-seronegative. The V call is TRBV28, the J call TRBJ2-5; D is possibly TRBD1 (5 bases). The CDR3 reads CASSSPQGAMYQETQYF. In DNA form, the CDR3 reads TGTGCCAGCAGTTCACCCCAAGGGGCGATGTACCAAGAGACCCAGTACTTC.